The clone carrying this T cell receptor (beta chain) was recorded at least ten times. The antigen remains undetermined. By 5'RACE template switching, TCR cDNA was produced, with a universal primer site and UMIs added in the process. TCRdb passed the 5' RACE reads through MiXCR, listing each CDR3 protein once. The sample lists about 50,000 distinct CDR3 sequences, roughly 7.4% seen once, with 40% to 45% in the top ten. This CDR3 comprises 14 residues. Trimming shortened V by 1 base and J by 2 bases, and 7 bases separated the two germline ends. The germline V gene encodes CDR1 MGHRA and CDR2 YSYEKL. This sample is part of a study of T cells after yellow fever vaccination. Study observations and caveats: Reappearance after the booster was observed for most primary-vaccination clones (roughly 97% CD4, over 70% CD8). The secondary response peaked faster, at day 5 versus 15, but was weaker. A minor fraction of clonotypes spanned both CD4 and CD8 compartments.

The TCR originated in a man between 18 and 35 years old who received the YFV17D yellow fever vaccine. This sequence joins TRBV4-1 and TRBJ2-3, with D uncertain. The sequencing here drew on CD8+ T cells sorted from PBMCs, taken on the day of the first yellow fever vaccination. The CDR3 here is CASSQGALTDTQYF. The CDR3 DNA reads as TGCGCCAGCAGCCAAGGAGCTCTCACAGATACGCAGTATTTT.